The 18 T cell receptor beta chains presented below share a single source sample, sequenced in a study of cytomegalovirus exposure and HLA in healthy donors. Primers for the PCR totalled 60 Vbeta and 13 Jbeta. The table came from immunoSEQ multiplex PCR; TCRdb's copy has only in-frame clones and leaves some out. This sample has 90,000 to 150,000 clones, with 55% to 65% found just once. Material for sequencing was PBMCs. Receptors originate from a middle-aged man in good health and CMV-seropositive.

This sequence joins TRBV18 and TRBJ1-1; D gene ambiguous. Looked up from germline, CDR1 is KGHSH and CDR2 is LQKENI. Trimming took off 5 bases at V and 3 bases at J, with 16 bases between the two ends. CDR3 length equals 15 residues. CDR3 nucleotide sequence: TGTGCCAGCTCATGGCGAGCGGTCCTGGACACTGAAGCTTTCTTT. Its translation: CASSWRAVLDTEAFF.

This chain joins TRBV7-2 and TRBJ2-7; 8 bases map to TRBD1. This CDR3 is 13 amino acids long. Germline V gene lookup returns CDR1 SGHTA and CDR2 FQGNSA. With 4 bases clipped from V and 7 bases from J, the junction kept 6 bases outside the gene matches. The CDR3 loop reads CASSSTGAREQYF. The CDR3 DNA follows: TGTGCCAGCAGCTCGACAGGGGCCAGGGAGCAGTACTTC.

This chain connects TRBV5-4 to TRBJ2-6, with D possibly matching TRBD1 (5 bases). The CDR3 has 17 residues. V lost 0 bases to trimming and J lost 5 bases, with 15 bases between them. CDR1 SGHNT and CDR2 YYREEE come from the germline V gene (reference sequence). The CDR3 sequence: CASSLGGPGFRANVLTF. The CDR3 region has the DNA TGTGCCAGCAGCTTGGGAGGTCCAGGGTTCAGGGCCAACGTCCTGACTTTC. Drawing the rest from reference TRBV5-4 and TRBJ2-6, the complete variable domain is ETGVTQSPTHLIKTRGQQVTLRCSSQSGHNTVSWYQQALGQGPQFIFQYYREEENGRGNFPPRFSGLQFPNYSSELNVNALELDDSALYLCASSLGGPGFRANVLTFGAGSRLTVL.

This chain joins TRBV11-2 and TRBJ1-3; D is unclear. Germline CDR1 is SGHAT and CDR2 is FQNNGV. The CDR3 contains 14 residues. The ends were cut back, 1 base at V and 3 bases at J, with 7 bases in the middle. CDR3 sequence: CASSLGLVGNTIYF. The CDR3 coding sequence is TGTGCCAGCAGCTTAGGTCTAGTTGGAAACACCATATATTTT.

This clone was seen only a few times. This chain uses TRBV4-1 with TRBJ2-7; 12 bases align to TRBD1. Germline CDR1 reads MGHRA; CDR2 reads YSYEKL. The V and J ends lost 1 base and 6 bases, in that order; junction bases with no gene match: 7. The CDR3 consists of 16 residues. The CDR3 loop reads CASSQGLGTGGAEQYF. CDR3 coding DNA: TGCGCCAGCAGCCAAGGGTTAGGGACAGGGGGCGCCGAGCAGTACTTC.

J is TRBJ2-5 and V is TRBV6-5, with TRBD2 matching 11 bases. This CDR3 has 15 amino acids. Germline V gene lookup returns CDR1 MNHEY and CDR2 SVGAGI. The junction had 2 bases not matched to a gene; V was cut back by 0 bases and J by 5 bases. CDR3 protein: CASSYSRTSGETQYF. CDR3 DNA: TGTGCCAGCAGTTACTCCCGGACTAGCGGGGAGACCCAGTACTTC.

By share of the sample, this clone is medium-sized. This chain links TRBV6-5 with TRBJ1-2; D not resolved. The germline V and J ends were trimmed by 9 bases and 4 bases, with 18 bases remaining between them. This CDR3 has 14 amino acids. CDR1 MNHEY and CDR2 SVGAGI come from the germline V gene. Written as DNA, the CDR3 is TGTGCCAGTAAATCAGGCCCCGGGGTCTATGGCTACACCTTC. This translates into CASKSGPGVYGYTF.

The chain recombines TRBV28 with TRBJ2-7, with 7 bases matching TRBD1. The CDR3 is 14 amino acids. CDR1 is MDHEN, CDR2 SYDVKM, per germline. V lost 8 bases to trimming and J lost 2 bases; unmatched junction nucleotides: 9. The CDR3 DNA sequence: TGTGCCAGCGTAAAGGGGACAGAGACCTACGAGCAGTACTTC. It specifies CASVKGTETYEQYF.

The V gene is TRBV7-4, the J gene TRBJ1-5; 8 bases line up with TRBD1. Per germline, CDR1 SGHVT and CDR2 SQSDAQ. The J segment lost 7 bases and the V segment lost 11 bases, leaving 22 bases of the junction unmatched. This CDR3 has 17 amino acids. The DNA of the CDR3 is TGTGCCCAGGAAAGCGCGGGGGGGCAGGGGGCAGGGCAGCCCCAGCATTTT. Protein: CAQESAGGQGAGQPQHF.

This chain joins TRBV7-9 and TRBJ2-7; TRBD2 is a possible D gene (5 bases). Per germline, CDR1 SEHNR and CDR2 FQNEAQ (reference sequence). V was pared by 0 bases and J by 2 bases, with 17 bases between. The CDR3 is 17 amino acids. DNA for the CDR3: TGTGCCAGCAGCTTAGCGCGGGTCCAAAACCCTCCCTACGAGCAGTACTTC. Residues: CASSLARVQNPPYEQYF.

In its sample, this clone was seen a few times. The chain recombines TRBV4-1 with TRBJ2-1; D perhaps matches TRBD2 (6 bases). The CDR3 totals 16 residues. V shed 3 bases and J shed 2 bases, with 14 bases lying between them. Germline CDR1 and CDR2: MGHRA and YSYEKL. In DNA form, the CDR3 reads TGCGCCAGCAGCCACGGAACTAGCCTCACCTACAATGAGCAGTTCTTC. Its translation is CASSHGTSLTYNEQFF.

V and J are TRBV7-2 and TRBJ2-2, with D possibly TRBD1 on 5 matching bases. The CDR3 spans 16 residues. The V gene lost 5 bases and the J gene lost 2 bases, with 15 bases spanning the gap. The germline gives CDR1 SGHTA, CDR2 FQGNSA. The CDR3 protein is CASSGNDRFNTGELFF. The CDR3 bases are TGTGCCAGCAGCGGTAACGACAGATTCAACACCGGGGAGCTGTTTTTT. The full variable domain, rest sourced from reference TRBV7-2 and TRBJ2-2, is GAGVSQSPSNKVTEKGKDVELRCDPISGHTALYWYRQSLGQGLEFLIYFQGNSAPDKSGLPSDRFSAERTGGSVSTLTIQRTQQEDSAVYLCASSGNDRFNTGELFFGEGSRLTVL.

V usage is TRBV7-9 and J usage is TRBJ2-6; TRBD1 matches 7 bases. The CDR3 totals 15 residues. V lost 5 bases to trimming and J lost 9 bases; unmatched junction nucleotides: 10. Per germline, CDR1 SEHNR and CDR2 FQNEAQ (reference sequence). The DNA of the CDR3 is TGTGCCAGCAGCCGAGAGACAGGGCTCGTCAACGTCCTGACTTTC. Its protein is CASSRETGLVNVLTF.

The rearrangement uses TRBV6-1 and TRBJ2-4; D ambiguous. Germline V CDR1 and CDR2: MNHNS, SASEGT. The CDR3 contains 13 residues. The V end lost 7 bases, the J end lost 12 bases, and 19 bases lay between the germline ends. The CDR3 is CASTPIATAAQYF. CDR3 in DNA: TGTGCCAGCACCCCGATAGCTACCGCGGCTCAGTACTTC.

The CDR3, as DNA: TGTGCCAGCACCCTAAGACAGTCTTATGGCTACACCTTC. Encoded protein: CASTLRQSYGYTF. V is TRBV6-1 and J is TRBJ1-2, with a tentative D call TRBD1 (5 bases). CDR3 length equals 13 residues. Germline CDR1 is MNHNS and CDR2 is SASEGT. Trimming left V 7 bases short and J 5 bases short, with 14 bases between.

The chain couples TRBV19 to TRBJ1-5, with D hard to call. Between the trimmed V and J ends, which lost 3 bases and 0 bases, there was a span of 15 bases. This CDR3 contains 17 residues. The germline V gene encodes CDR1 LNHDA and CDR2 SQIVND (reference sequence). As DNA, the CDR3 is TGTGCCAGTAGTATTCGGTATCACGGGTATAGCAATCAGCCCCAGCATTTT. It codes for CASSIRYHGYSNQPQHF.

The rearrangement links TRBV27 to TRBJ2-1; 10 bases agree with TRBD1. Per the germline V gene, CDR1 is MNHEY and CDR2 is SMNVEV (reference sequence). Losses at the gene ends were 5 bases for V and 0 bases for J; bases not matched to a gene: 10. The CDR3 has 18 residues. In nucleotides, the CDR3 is TGTGCCAGCAGTCCCGGGACAGGGGTCCTCCGCTCCTACAATGAGCAGTTCTTC. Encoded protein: CASSPGTGVLRSYNEQFF.

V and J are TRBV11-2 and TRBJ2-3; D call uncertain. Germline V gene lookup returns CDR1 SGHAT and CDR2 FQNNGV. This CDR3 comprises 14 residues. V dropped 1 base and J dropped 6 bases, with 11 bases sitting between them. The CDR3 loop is CASSLGTPRDTQYF. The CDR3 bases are TGTGCCAGCAGCTTAGGAACCCCCAGGGATACGCAGTATTTT.